Below, 15 T cell receptor beta chains from the same sample are listed, as sequenced in a study of T cell responses to AZD1222 COVID-19 vaccine. The data were produced by immunoSEQ multiplex PCR, yet TCRdb's version contains in-frame clones alone and is incomplete. The profile shows approximately 98,000 clones, about nine tenths of them singletons. The sequences come from peripheral blood, collected on day 0 of MenACWY control vaccination. These receptors all stem from an adult in good health.

This clone showed up just a few times. The chain carries TRBV9 and TRBJ2-7; either TRBD1 or TRBD2 may fit D (5 bases each). Trimming removed 3 bases at V and 3 bases at J, with 7 bases between. Germline V gene lookup returns CDR1 SGDLS and CDR2 YYNGEE. This CDR3 contains 12 residues. The CDR3 DNA is TGTGCCAGCAGCGGGGACGGCTACGAGCAGTACTTC. Translation: CASSGDGYEQYF. Combining the CDR3 with reference TRBV9 and TRBJ2-7 gives the whole variable domain DSGVTQTPKHLITATGQRVTLRCSPRSGDLSVYWYQQSLDQGLQFLIQYYNGEERAKGNILERFSAQQFPDLHSELNLSSLELGDSALYFCASSGDGYEQYFGPGTRLTVT.

This chain connects TRBV5-6 to TRBJ2-3; no reliable D call. The CDR3 runs 12 residues. Trimming stripped 3 bases from V and 7 bases from J, with 9 bases between. CDR1 is SGHDT, CDR2 YYEEEE, per germline. The CDR3 region has the DNA TGTGCCAGCAGCTCGACTGACAATACGCAGTATTTT. Translating gives CASSSTDNTQYF. Drawing the rest from reference TRBV5-6 and TRBJ2-3, the complete variable domain is DAGVTQSPTHLIKTRGQQVTLRCSPKSGHDTVSWYQQALGQGPQFIFQYYEEEERQRGNFPDRFSGHQFPNYSSELNVNALLLGDSALYLCASSSTDNTQYFGPGTRLTVL.

The chain employs TRBV4-3 and TRBJ1-2; 8 bases are a match to TRBD1. V was pared by 0 bases and J by 6 bases, with 12 bases of the junction left unmatched. The CDR3 is 17 amino acids. Germline V gene lookup returns CDR1 LGHNA and CDR2 YSLEER. CDR3 residues: CASSQDRGRQGNDGYTF. In DNA, the CDR3 is TGCGCCAGCAGCCAAGATCGGGGCCGACAGGGGAACGATGGCTACACCTTC.

This clone was recorded a few times. This chain connects TRBV11-1 to TRBJ1-1, with unresolved D. This CDR3 has 13 amino acids. Germline V CDR1 and CDR2: SGHAT, FQDESV (reference sequence). The ends were cut back, 3 bases at V and 4 bases at J, with 9 bases in the middle. CDR3 amino acids: CASSFAESTEAFF. CDR3 bases: TGTGCCAGCAGCTTTGCAGAGAGCACTGAAGCTTTCTTT.

The CDR3 is CASSIQAGRGQPQHF. The CDR3 region has the DNA TGTGCCAGTAGTATTCAGGCCGGGCGGGGTCAGCCCCAGCATTTT. V gene TRBV19 combines with J gene TRBJ1-5; D is ambiguous. Germline V CDR1 and CDR2: LNHDA, SQIVND (reference sequence). The V and J ends lost 3 bases and 6 bases respectively, with 15 bases between them. CDR3 length equals 15 residues. Full variable domain (rest looked up from reference TRBV19 and TRBJ1-5): DGGITQSPKYLFRKEGQNVTLSCEQNLNHDAMYWYRQDPGQGLRLIYYSQIVNDFQKGDIAEGYSVSREKKESFPLTVTSAQKNPTAFYLCASSIQAGRGQPQHFGDGTRLSIL.

Regarding this clone: Other DNA sequences in the sample encode the same CDR3. The V and J genes are TRBV3-1 (or the pseudogene TRBV3-2) and TRBJ2-7, with TRBD1 matching 7 bases. The V gene end was trimmed by 1 base and the J gene end by 3 bases; junction bases not matched to a gene: 6. This CDR3 contains 15 residues. Looked up from germline, CDR1 is LGHDT and CDR2 is YNNKEL (reference sequence). The CDR3 loop is CASSQVGQGDYEQYF. As DNA, the CDR3 is TGTGCCAGCAGCCAAGTCGGGCAGGGGGACTACGAGCAGTACTTC.

The gene calls are TRBV6-5 and TRBJ2-7; no clear D. The CDR3 length is 14 residues. Trimming took off 2 bases at V and 0 bases at J, with 8 bases between the two ends. CDR1 and CDR2 from the germline V gene are MNHEY and SVGAGI. The CDR3 spells CASSYDLSSYEQYF. The CDR3 DNA is TGTGCCAGCAGTTACGACCTCAGCTCCTACGAGCAGTACTTC.

This rearrangement joins TRBV29-1 to TRBJ2-1, with D tentatively TRBD1 (6 bases). Germline V gene sequence: CDR1 SQVTM, CDR2 ANQGSEA. V shed 3 bases and J shed 0 bases, with 15 bases lying between them. The CDR3 totals 16 residues. In DNA, the CDR3 is TGCAGCGTTGAGTCGCCCGACAGGAACTCCTACAATGAGCAGTTCTTC. The encoded protein is CSVESPDRNSYNEQFF.

The CDR3 loop reads CASSIDRGHGETQYF. The CDR3 coding sequence is TGTGCCAGCAGTATAGACAGGGGCCACGGGGAGACCCAGTACTTC. This chain joins TRBV27 and TRBJ2-5; 8 nucleotides line up with TRBD1. V shed 5 bases, J shed 5 bases, and the junction held 10 bases outside the gene matches. The CDR3 is 15 residues long. Looked up from germline, CDR1 is MNHEY and CDR2 is SMNVEV (reference sequence).

The rearrangement joins TRBV4-2 to TRBJ1-5; D is unresolved. V was cut by 0 bases and J by 7 bases, with 7 bases left in between. This CDR3 spans 13 amino acids. Germline CDR1 is LGHNA and CDR2 is YNFKEQ. CDR3 sequence reads: CASSQEDLQPQHF. The CDR3 nucleotides read TGTGCCAGCAGCCAAGAGGATCTACAGCCCCAGCATTTT.

The CDR3 here is CASSLRGGINYGYTF. In DNA, the CDR3 is TGTGCCAGCAGCTTACGAGGGGGGATAAACTATGGCTACACCTTC. The J gene is TRBJ1-2, the V gene TRBV7-3; perhaps TRBD1 as D (6 bases). Germline V gene lookup returns CDR1 SGHTA and CDR2 FQGTGA. The CDR3 runs 15 residues. V lost 2 bases and J 2 bases, leaving 12 bases between the germline ends.

The chain combines TRBV24-1 with TRBJ2-7, with 11 nucleotides matching TRBD1. CDR3 size: 16 residues. Losses at the gene ends were 3 bases for V and 0 bases for J; bases not matched to a gene: 3. The germline CDR1 and CDR2 sequences are KGHDR and SFDVKD. CDR3 amino acids: CATSDTGTGGSYEQYF. CDR3 in DNA: TGTGCCACCAGTGATACCGGGACAGGGGGCTCCTACGAGCAGTACTTC.

The V call is TRBV7-9, the J call TRBJ2-5; TRBD1 matches 7 bases. V lost 0 bases to trimming and J lost 3 bases; unmatched junction nucleotides: 1. The CDR3 extends over 14 amino acids. Germline loops: CDR1 SEHNR, CDR2 FQNEAQ (reference sequence). The CDR3 nucleotides are TGTGCCAGCAGCTTAGCGACAGGGAAAGAGACCCAGTACTTC. It encodes CASSLATGKETQYF.

The rearrangement joins TRBV5-1 to TRBJ1-5; D might be TRBD1 (5 bases). This CDR3 spans 14 amino acids. Germline V CDR1 and CDR2: SGHRS, YFSETQ. Trimming pared 0 bases from V and 3 bases from J, leaving 7 bases between. CDR3 protein: CASSLEGVNQPQHF. The CDR3 region has the DNA TGCGCCAGCAGCTTGGAAGGGGTCAATCAGCCCCAGCATTTT.

This chain joins TRBV2 and TRBJ1-4; D is undetermined. The CDR3 totals 14 residues. The V gene lost 4 bases and the J gene lost 3 bases, with 9 bases spanning the gap. Per germline, CDR1 SNHLY and CDR2 FYNNEI. The CDR3 here is CASSGAAANEKLFF. The CDR3 bases are TGTGCCAGCAGTGGGGCAGCCGCTAATGAAAAACTGTTTTTT.